Listed below are T cell receptor beta chains from one sample, sequenced in a study of T cells after yellow fever vaccination. TCRdb recomputed calls from the 5' RACE reads with MiXCR, one row per CDR3 protein. This table holds about 550,000 distinct CDR3 sequences, less than 20% found once. The specimen was PBMCs, collected 15 days after the yellow fever booster vaccination. The source of these receptors is a man aged 30 to 45 who received the YFV17D yellow fever vaccine. Both conserved end residues are part of each CDR3. The D gene is left open where the match is weak. Clone size, where shown, is once, few, many, or a class for clones that have expanded.

once,TRBJ2-5,-,TRBV28,TGTGCCAGCAGGGGGACTGTAGCTTGGCCGGGGGAAGAGACCCAGTACTTC,CASRGTVAWPGEETQYF
-,TRBJ1-1,-,TRBV12-3/TRBV12-4,TGTGCCAGCAGTCAGGGGACCGCCCTTGAAGCTTTCTTT,CASSQGTALEAFF
few,TRBJ2-3,-,TRBV15,TGTGCCACCAGCAGGGTATCCCGCACAGATACGCAGTATTTT,CATSRVSRTDTQYF
-,TRBJ2-1,TRBD2,TRBV9,TGTGCCAGCAGCGCAGGACTAGCGGTTACCTACAATGAGCAGTTCTTC,CASSAGLAVTYNEQFF
few,TRBJ2-1,TRBD2,TRBV5-1,TGCGCCAGCAGCTTTACCCGTAGCGGGAGTATGGATGAGCAGTTCTTC,CASSFTRSGSMDEQFF
few,TRBJ2-7,TRBD2,TRBV5-1,TGCGCCAGCAGCTTGAGGCCAGCGGGAGGCCAAAGCTCCTACGAGCAGTACTTC,CASSLRPAGGQSSYEQYF
few,TRBJ2-1,-,TRBV29-1,TGCAGCGTTGGCGGCAGGGGATCCTACAATGAGCAGTTCTTC,CSVGGRGSYNEQFF
-,TRBJ2-1,-,TRBV24-1,TGTGCCACCAGTGTCACTGGGTACAATGAGCAGTTCTTC,CATSVTGYNEQFF
-,TRBJ2-1,TRBD2,TRBV9,TGTGCCAGCAGCCCCTTAGCGGGAGGGGGTTACAATGAGCAGTTCTTC,CASSPLAGGGYNEQFF
-,TRBJ2-2,-,TRBV12-3/TRBV12-4,TGTGCCATGGGGGTCGGCGGGGAGCTGTTTTTT,CAMGVGGELFF
few,TRBJ2-7,TRBD2,TRBV5-1,TGCGCCAGCAGTGTGCGGGAGTCGGGCGAGCAGTACTTC,CASSVRESGEQYF
few,TRBJ2-1,TRBD2,TRBV20-1,TGCAGTGCATTAGCGGGAGGAGGGAATGAGCAGTTCTTC,CSALAGGGNEQFF
-,TRBJ2-4,TRBD2,TRBV7-8,TGTGCCAGCAGTCCATCCGGGTTAGCGGGTGGCAACATTCAGTACTTC,CASSPSGLAGGNIQYF
-,TRBJ2-2,-,TRBV11-2,TGTGCCAGCAGCTTCCTCTCGTTAGGACCAGGAGTCACCGGGGAGCTGTTTTTT,CASSFLSLGPGVTGELFF
-,TRBJ2-1,TRBD2,TRBV20-1,TGCAGTGCCCGCCCCCATCTAGCGGGAGGGTGGAATGAGCAGTTCTTC,CSARPHLAGGWNEQFF
few,TRBJ1-2,-,TRBV27,TGTGCCAGCACCCCTTTATCGCCTAACTATGGCTACACCTTC,CASTPLSPNYGYTF
few,TRBJ1-2,-,TRBV19,TGTGCCAGTAGTATCGACAGGAAAAACTATGGCTACACCTTC,CASSIDRKNYGYTF
few,TRBJ2-2,-,TRBV5-6,TGTGCCAGCAGCTTGGTATGGGGCACCGGGGAGCTGTTTTTT,CASSLVWGTGELFF
few,TRBJ2-1,-,TRBV5-1,TGCGCCTCTCGCTTGTCTGCCAATGAGCAGTTCTTC,CASRLSANEQFF
-,TRBJ2-2,-,TRBV6-2/TRBV6-3,TGTGCCAGCAGTTATTTAGCCACCGGGGAGCTGTTTTTT,CASSYLATGELFF
few,TRBJ2-5,TRBD1,TRBV7-8,TGTGCCAGCAGCATCGGACAGGGTAGGGGCGAGACCCAGTACTTC,CASSIGQGRGETQYF
-,TRBJ2-2,-,TRBV3-1,TGTGCCAGCAGAGGTGTCGGATTGACGACCGGGGAGCTGTTTTTT,CASRGVGLTTGELFF
few,TRBJ2-3,-,TRBV6-1,TGTGCCAGCAGATCGACAGTGAGCACAGATACGCAGTATTTT,CASRSTVSTDTQYF
-,TRBJ2-1,TRBD2,TRBV7-6,TGTGCCAGCAGCGCCGGACTAGGCCTCAATGAGCAGTTCTTC,CASSAGLGLNEQFF
-,TRBJ1-2,-,TRBV7-9,TGTGCCAGCAGCTTAGAAGGTAGTGGCTACACCTTC,CASSLEGSGYTF
few,TRBJ1-1,-,TRBV7-9,TGTGCCAGCAGCCCGAGAGAACTGGTAGCTTTCTTT,CASSPRELVAFF
-,TRBJ2-3,-,TRBV4-3,TGCGCCAGCAGCCAAGAGTGGCGCACAGATACGCAGTATTTT,CASSQEWRTDTQYF
few,TRBJ2-7,-,TRBV10-1,TGCGCCAGCAGTCCGGGTTACCCCTACGAGCAGTACTTC,CASSPGYPYEQYF
-,TRBJ2-2,-,TRBV12-3/TRBV12-4,TGTGCCAGCAGAACCTTAGATGGAGGAGTGAACACCGGGGAGCTGTTTTTT,CASRTLDGGVNTGELFF
-,TRBJ2-5,-,TRBV4-2,TGTGCCAGCAGCCAAGGTCGGGTAGAGGTCGGCCAAGAGACCCAGTACTTC,CASSQGRVEVGQETQYF
-,TRBJ1-2,-,TRBV9,TGTGCCAGCAGCGTAGACGACGGGGGCGGCTACACCTTC,CASSVDDGGGYTF
few,TRBJ2-1,-,TRBV29-1,TGCAGCGTCGCGGGCCTTGCATACAATGAGCAGTTCTTC,CSVAGLAYNEQFF
few,TRBJ2-4,TRBD1,TRBV28,TGTGCCAGCAGTCCCCAGGGGGCCTCGGCCAAAAACATTCAGTACTTC,CASSPQGASAKNIQYF
-,TRBJ2-7,-,TRBV12-3/TRBV12-4,TGTGCCAGCATGTCTGAGGAGACTAGTCTGTACTTC,CASMSEETSLYF
-,TRBJ2-1,TRBD1,TRBV7-9,TGTGCCAGCAGCTTACCTTTACAGGGGGCTATACAGTTCTTC,CASSLPLQGAIQFF
few,TRBJ2-7,-,TRBV5-1,TGCGCCAGCAGCTTAAATAGTGGCGAGCAGTACTTC,CASSLNSGEQYF